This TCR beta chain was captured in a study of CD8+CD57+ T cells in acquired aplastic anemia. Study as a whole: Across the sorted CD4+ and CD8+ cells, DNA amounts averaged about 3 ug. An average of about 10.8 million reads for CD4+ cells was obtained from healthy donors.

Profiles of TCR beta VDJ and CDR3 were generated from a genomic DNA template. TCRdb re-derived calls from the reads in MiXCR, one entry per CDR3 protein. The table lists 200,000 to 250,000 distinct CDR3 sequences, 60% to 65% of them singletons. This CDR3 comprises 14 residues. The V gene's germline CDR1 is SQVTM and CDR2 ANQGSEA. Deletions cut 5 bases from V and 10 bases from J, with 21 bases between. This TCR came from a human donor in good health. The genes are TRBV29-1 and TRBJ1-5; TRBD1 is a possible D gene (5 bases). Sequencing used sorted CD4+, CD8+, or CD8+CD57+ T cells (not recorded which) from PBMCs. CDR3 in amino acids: CSVLTGPGGGPQHF. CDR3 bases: TGCAGCGTTCTGACCGGCCCAGGTGGGGGACCCCAGCATTTT.